This T cell receptor (beta chain) was found in a study of blood T cells in healthy people across ages. The use of a sample-barcoded 5' primer and a J-beta primer mix characterized a second PCR of about 7 to 12 cycles. The authors tagged each cDNA molecule using a template-switch adaptor with 12 random nucleotides. TCRdb re-called the 5' RACE reads with MiXCR, one entry per CDR3 protein. The sample shows approximately 880,000 distinct CDR3 sequences, around 48% of them seen only once. The study recruited healthy Caucasian donors from Russia who were aged about 6 to 95. The sequenced material came from blood. This TCR came from a man aged 25-40 years in good health.

The CDR3 region is CASSQDWDRGYSPLHF. In nucleotides, the CDR3 is TGTGCCAGCAGCCAAGATTGGGACAGGGGTTATTCACCCCTCCACTTT. The chain couples TRBV4-2 to TRBJ1-6; TRBD1 agrees at 10 bases. The CDR3 has 16 residues. The germline V gene has CDR1 LGHNA and CDR2 YNFKEQ. The V and J ends lost 0 bases and 8 bases, in that order; junction bases with no gene match: 4.